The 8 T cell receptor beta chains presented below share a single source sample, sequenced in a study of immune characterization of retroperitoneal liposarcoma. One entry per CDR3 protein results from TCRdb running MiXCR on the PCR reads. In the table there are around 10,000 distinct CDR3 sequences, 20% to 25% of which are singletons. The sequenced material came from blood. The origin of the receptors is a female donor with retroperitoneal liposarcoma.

The CDR3 region has the DNA TGTGCCAGCAGCTTAGTCAGGGGAAACACTGAAGCTTTCTTT. This codes for CASSLVRGNTEAFF. This chain links TRBV7-2 with TRBJ1-1, with D possibly TRBD1 on 6 matching bases. Trimming took off 1 base at V and 2 bases at J, with 8 bases between the two ends. Per the germline V gene, CDR1 is SGHTA and CDR2 is FQGNSA. The CDR3 length is 14 residues.

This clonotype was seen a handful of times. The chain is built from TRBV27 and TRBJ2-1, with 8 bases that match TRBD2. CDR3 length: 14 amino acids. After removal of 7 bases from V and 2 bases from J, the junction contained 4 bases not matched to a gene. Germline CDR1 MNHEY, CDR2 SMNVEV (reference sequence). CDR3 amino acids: CASIGSGTYNEQFF. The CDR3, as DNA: TGTGCCAGCATAGGTAGCGGGACCTACAATGAGCAGTTCTTC.

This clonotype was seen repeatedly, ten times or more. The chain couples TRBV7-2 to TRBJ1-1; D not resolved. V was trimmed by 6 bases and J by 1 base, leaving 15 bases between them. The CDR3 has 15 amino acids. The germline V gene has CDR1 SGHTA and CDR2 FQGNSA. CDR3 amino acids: CASRYRGLGNTEAFF. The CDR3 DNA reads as TGTGCCAGCAGGTATCGTGGACTGGGGAACACTGAAGCTTTCTTT.

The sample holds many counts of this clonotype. For the CDR3, the DNA is TGTGCCAGCAGTTTACAGGGGGGGCGCGACACCGGGGAGCTGTTTTTT. Translated: CASSLQGGRDTGELFF. J is TRBJ2-2 and V is TRBV12-3 or TRBV12-4; D is perhaps TRBD1 or TRBD2 (7 bases each). This CDR3 has 16 amino acids. Trimming took off 2 bases at V and 3 bases at J, with 13 bases between the two ends.

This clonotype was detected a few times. CDR3 in DNA: TGCGCCAGCAGTGAGTCGATTAGCCAGCCGAGCACAGATACGCAGTATTTT. The encoded protein is CASSESISQPSTDTQYF. This chain joins TRBV10-1 and TRBJ2-3; D gene ambiguous. The CDR3 consists of 17 residues. Between the trimmed V and J ends, which lost 0 bases and 0 bases, there was a span of 13 bases. Germline values: CDR1 WNHNN, CDR2 SYGVQD (reference sequence).

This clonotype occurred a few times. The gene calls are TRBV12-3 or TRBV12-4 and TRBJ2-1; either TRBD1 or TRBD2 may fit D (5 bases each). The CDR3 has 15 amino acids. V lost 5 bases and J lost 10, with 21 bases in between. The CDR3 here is CASSLGPAGTYEQFF. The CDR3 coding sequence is TGTGCCAGCAGTCTGGGCCCAGCCGGGACCTACGAGCAGTTCTTC.

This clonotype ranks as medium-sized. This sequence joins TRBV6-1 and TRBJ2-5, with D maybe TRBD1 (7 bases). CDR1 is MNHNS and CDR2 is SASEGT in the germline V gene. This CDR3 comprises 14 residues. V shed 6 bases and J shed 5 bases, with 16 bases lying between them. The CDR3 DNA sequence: TGTGCCAGCAGGGAGCGGGCCAGGGGGGAGACCCAGTACTTC. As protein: CASRERARGETQYF.

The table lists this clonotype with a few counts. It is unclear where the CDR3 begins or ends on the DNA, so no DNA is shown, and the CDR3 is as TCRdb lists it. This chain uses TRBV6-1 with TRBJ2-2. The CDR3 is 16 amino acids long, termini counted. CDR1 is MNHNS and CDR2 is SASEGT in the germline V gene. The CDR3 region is CASIEGYRLRAGELFF.